The clone carrying this TCR beta chain appeared a few times. The data derive from a study of glioma-infiltrating T cells. Germline CDR1 is MNHNS and CDR2 is SASEGT. The V and J ends lost 6 bases and 0 bases respectively, with 9 bases between them. This CDR3 is built from 14 residues. The iRepertoire nested amplicon-rescue multiplex PCR amplified TCR alpha and beta CDR3s from RNA. TCRdb independently ran MiXCR on the multiplex PCR reads; one entry per CDR3 protein. Seen here are 300,000 to 450,000 distinct CDR3 sequences, 41% observed once, and the top ten hold around 13%. This TCR came from a human donor with low-grade glioma or glioblastoma, undergoing nonglioma brain surgery, or in good health (not recorded which). The sequenced material came from glioma tissue, nonneoplastic brain tissue, or PBMCs (not recorded which). This rearrangement joins TRBV6-1 to TRBJ2-4; D unresolved. CDR3 region: CASRASLAKNIQYF. The CDR3 nucleotides are TGTGCCAGCAGAGCCTCCTTAGCCAAAAACATTCAGTACTTC.